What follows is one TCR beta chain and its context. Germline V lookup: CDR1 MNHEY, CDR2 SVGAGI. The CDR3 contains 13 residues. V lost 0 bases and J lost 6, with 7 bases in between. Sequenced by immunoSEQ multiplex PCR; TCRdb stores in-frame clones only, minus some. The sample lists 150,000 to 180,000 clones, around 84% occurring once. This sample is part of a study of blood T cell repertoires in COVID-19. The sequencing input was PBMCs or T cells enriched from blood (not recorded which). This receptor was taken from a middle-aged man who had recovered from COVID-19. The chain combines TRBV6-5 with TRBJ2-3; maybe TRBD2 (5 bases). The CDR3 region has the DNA TGTGCCAGCAGTTACTCGGAGGTTGATACGCAGTATTTT. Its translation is CASSYSEVDTQYF.